This T cell receptor beta chain came from a study of cytomegalovirus exposure and HLA in healthy donors listed by TCRdb under 2017. For the wider study: In an earlier analysis of around 540 of the donors, 276 Gb of sequence data and 90 million to 120 million unique TCR beta sequences from 150 million to 200 million T cells were reported. Approximately 330 gigabases of sequencing data and approximately 92 million unique TCR sequences made up an early release that covered around 640 HLA-typed donors. Of the roughly 410 genotyped donors, 65% to 90% were placed in the genetic ancestry cluster associated with self-reported Caucasian donors. The study aimed to test whether cataloging public T cell receptors could reveal signatures of past pathogen exposure. The study used immunosequencing to profile the T cell repertoires of around 600 subjects and linked those repertoires to cytomegalovirus serostatus. A separate validation cohort of 100 to 150 different subjects was used in addition to the approximately 610-subject first cohort. To predict cytomegalovirus infection status, the study brought together high-throughput TCR immunosequencing, statistical association of individual TCRs with disease status, and machine learning. To study patterns of TCR occurrence, a later analysis re-analyzed previously published TCR beta repertoires from 650 to 750 donors and added high-resolution HLA genotyping. The later analysis used no new phenotypic data to find candidate immune exposures, relying instead on TCR beta sequences and their occurrence across donors. To decide whether each TCR beta V gene segment behaved as functional or pseudogenic, an earlier analysis of fewer than 750 of the donors relied on high-throughput TCR beta sequencing. Donor age, sex, ethnicity and CMV serostatus were compiled together with the repertoire data. A later genetic analysis took genome-wide SNP genotypes for about three fifths of the 666 donors and used that subset as a discovery cohort. Every repertoire in the discovery cohort had been generated on one and the same sequencing platform. HLA typing covered class I and class II loci at four-digit resolution. Typing coverage differed by locus: A, B, C, DRB1 and DQB1 were typed in about 620-630 donors, DQA1 in approximately 520, DPA1 in roughly 590, and DPB1 in 472. Roughly five DR-DQ haplotypes were handled as single units for association and clustering, since linkage in the cohort was strong. On average, 235,054 unique TCR beta nucleotide sequences were sequenced per donor among a few hundred genotyped donors of the cohort, with roughly 18% of those sequences being non-productive.

The method was the immunoSEQ multiplex PCR assay. The multiplex PCR relied on a mix of 60 forward primers for TCR Vbeta segments and 13 reverse primers for TCR Jbeta segments. A multiplex PCR assay on genomic DNA amplified the CDR3 region of rearranged TCR beta genes. The amplified TCR beta libraries were sequenced on the Illumina HiSeq System as 87-base-pair reads. As for how the authors treated the data: A later analysis tallied 75 million to 85 million unique TCR beta chains across the 666 repertoires, and some 10 million of those chains were shared by two or more donors. To remove PCR and sequencing errors, raw reads were error-corrected and collapsed into unique sequences using a nearest-neighbor algorithm that merged closely related sequences. Alignment of CDR3 sequences to IMGT reference sequences was used to assign V, D and J gene segments. For a sequence to be retained, a match of at least six nucleotides to both a V gene segment and a J gene segment was required. A rearrangement counted as productive if the CDR3 had no stop codons and remained in frame with V and J, and every other rearrangement counted as non-productive. CDR3 was defined by IMGT convention, running from the second conserved V-encoded cysteine to the conserved J-encoded phenylalanine. Sequences without an unambiguous match to a single V gene segment were excluded from the earlier analysis of about 630 of the donors. In an earlier analysis of a few hundred of the donors, V segments were called functional above 56.7% productive rearrangements and were called segregating when the between-donor standard deviation exceeded 5%. To diagnose cytomegalovirus status from the catalog of TCR beta chain sequences, a statistical classification framework was built. V and J gene assignment, in a later analysis, came from comparing TCR nucleotide sequences with IMGT/GENE-DB human TR gene sequences. The TCRdist pipeline was used in a later analysis to assign CDR3 sequences and most-parsimonious VDJ recombination scenarios. In a later analysis, each TCR beta chain was defined by its CDR3 amino acid sequence together with its V-gene family, and reads without a unique V-gene family were excluded. To address suspected cross-contamination and a sequencing artifact, a later analysis removed 592 highly shared, low-generation-probability nucleotide sequences. In a later analysis, a clonal expansion index was calculated for each public chain from normalized within-repertoire ranks of inferred template counts. Generation probabilities in a later analysis came from a VDJ recombination model fitted to out-of-frame rearrangements, and those results were checked against IGoR. Hypergeometric tests were used in a later analysis to score TCR-TCR, TCR-HLA and TCR-CMV co-occurrence, with a repertoire-size bias correction applied to the TCR pairs. A later analysis estimated false discovery rates by permuting HLA or CMV assignments 20 times. In a later analysis, co-occurring TCRs were grouped using DBSCAN, and TCRdist sequence similarity was added for clustering within HLA-allele-positive subsets. Repertoires with fewer than 30,000 or more than 120,000 public chains, plus five repertoires with anomalous nucleotide sharing, were excluded from co-occurrence clustering. Not all clones reach the TCRdb copy of this immuneACCESS table, which keeps in-frame sequences only. Checked studies attribute under half of the gap to unresolved V genes and leave the rest unexplained. The V and J calls and clone size are taken from that table; D and trimming were inferred from the DNA. The sample includes 200,000 to 250,000 clones, with approximately 87% observed a single time. Of the sample, 1.3% falls within the top ten clones.

What the study reported, not specific to this receptor: Because HLA typing was unavailable for some donors at each locus, only the typed subset was used in association tests. In an earlier analysis of some 640 of the donors, most TCR beta V segments were observed in productive rearrangements about 87% or about 30% of the time, broadly matching IMGT annotations. Most TCR sequences were seen in very few donors, while some public TCRs were found in many individuals. According to a later analysis, most CMV-associated TCR beta chains appeared to be HLA-restricted, and the HLA associations seemed to be driven largely by CMV exposure. According to a later genetic analysis, donors in an Asian-associated ancestry cluster had fewer N-insertions in productive TCRs than the approximately 650-donor mean. A few of the identified cytomegalovirus-associated TCR beta chains were confirmed in vitro to be specific for cytomegalovirus antigens. In a later analysis, HLA-associated TCR beta chains were found to be more clonally expanded and to have lower generation probabilities than equally common non-associated chains. The cohort was sequenced for TCR beta chains only, and without alpha or paired-chain data the features that could be detected were limited. Immune exposure information for the cohort was limited to CMV serostatus. Specific HLA alleles were associated with 15,000 to 20,000 TCR beta sequences at a false discovery rate of 0.05 in a later analysis. When HLA alleles, especially DR and DQ, strongly co-occurred, TCR associations were difficult to assign to individual alleles. In both the original and validation cohorts, the classifier was reported to diagnose cytomegalovirus status with high specificity and sensitivity. In the study, 150 to 200 TCR beta chains were listed as associated with cytomegalovirus. The earlier analysis of nearly 600 of the donors excluded 15 to 20 rarely observed V segments, including chromosome 9 orphons, because counts were too low. V-gene and J-gene trimming of TCR beta chains was associated with a missense DCLRE1C variant in a later genetic analysis, and the association was replicated in an independent cohort. Correlated functional status among segregating V segments might reflect linkage disequilibrium, but an unknown experimental factor could not be ruled out. Some IMGT-functional V segments, including TRBV6-2 and TRBV6-3, could not be distinguished by the 87-base-pair reads and were therefore excluded. A cluster of highly shared sequence variants was judged likely to represent a technical artifact of the sequencing pipeline. A further reported finding was that TCR beta sequences accurately predicted the HLA-A and HLA-B alleles for most subjects in the first cohort. A later analysis reported that several top co-occurrence clusters appeared linked to parvovirus B19, influenza, CMV and Epstein-Barr virus. The authors suggested that the approach could potentially be extended to other disease states and immunological phenotypes. In a later analysis, TCR association rates were found to vary across HLA loci, with the most associated TCRs seen for DRB1 alleles and the fewest for HLA-C alleles. Presence/absence analyses assumed roughly uniform sequencing depth across donors, an assumption that may not hold.

Spanning cysteine to phenylalanine, the CDR3 consists of 15 amino acids. The entry retains the CDR3 DNA only, 45 bases that are in frame from base 1. Trimming takes 4 bases from V and 2 bases from J, and the germline ends sit 15 bases apart. According to the germline V gene, CDR1 reads SGHTS and CDR2 reads YDEGEE. As regards this clone: Its target antigen remains unknown. Base quality data are lacking; no much larger clone is found one base away.

The cohort consisted of more than 650 healthy bone marrow donors. Cohort members were all nominally healthy when sampled, although unrecorded immune exposures were likely present. CMV serostatus was positive for 289 and negative for about 50% of the roughly 700 cohort members, and was not recorded for this donor. A peripheral blood sample was collected from each donor, and TCR beta sequencing was performed on peripheral blood mononuclear cells. The Qiagen DNeasy Blood Extraction Kit was used to extract genomic DNA from the blood cell samples. This chain joins TRBV5-8 to TRBJ1-2; the D gene is possibly TRBD1, with 6 bases matching. The origin of this receptor is a human donor in good health. Sequenced input: PBMCs. In nucleotides, the sequence is TGTGCCAGCAGCCTATCAGGACAGATCAACTATGGCTACACCTTC. Translated, it reads CASSLSGQINYGYTF.